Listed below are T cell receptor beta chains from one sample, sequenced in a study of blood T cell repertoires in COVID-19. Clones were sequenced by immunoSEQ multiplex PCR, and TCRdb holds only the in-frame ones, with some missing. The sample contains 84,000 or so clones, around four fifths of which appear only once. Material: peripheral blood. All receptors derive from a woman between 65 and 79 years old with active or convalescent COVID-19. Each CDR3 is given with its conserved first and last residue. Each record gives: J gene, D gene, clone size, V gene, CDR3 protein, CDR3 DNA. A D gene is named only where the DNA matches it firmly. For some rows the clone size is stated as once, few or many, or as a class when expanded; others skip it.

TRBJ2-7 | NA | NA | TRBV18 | CASSQENRDSYEQYF | TGTGCCAGCTCCCAAGAGAACAGGGACTCCTACGAGCAGTACTTC
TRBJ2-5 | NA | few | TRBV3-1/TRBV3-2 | CASSQGQASVETQYF | TGTGCCAGCAGCCAAGGACAGGCGAGCGTTGAGACCCAGTACTTC
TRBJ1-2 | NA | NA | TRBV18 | CASSPPGWNGYTF | TGTGCCAGCTCACCGCCCGGGTGGAATGGCTACACCTTC
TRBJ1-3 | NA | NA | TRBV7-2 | CASSLDPGSGNTIYF | TGTGCCAGCAGCTTAGACCCAGGCTCTGGAAACACCATATATTTT
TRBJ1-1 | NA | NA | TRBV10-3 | CAISQGANTEAFF | TGTGCCATCAGCCAGGGCGCAAACACTGAAGCTTTCTTT
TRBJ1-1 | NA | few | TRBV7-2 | CASSRYQANTEAFF | TGTGCCAGCAGTCGTTACCAGGCGAACACTGAAGCTTTCTTT
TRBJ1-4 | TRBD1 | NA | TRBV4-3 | CASSQGTGQARVFF | TGCGCCAGCAGCCAAGGGACAGGGCAAGCCAGGGTGTTTTTT
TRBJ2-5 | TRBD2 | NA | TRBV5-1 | CASSLLGLAGGVETQYF | TGCGCCAGCAGCTTGTTGGGACTAGCGGGGGGAGTGGAGACCCAGTACTTC
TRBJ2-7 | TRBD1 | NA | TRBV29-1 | CSVANRGRKDEQYF | TGCAGCGTGGCCAACAGGGGGAGAAAGGACGAGCAGTACTTC
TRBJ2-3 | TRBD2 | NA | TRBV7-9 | CASSPPAGRGVYTDTQYF | TGTGCCAGCAGCCCTCCGGCTGGGCGGGGGGTCTACACAGATACGCAGTATTTT
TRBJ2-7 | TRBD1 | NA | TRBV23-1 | CASSQPGQGYEQYF | TGCGCCAGCAGTCAACCAGGACAGGGGTACGAGCAGTACTTC
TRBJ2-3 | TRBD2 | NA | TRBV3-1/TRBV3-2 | CASSPLAGGGTDTQYF | TGTGCCAGCAGCCCCCTAGCGGGGGGGGGAACAGATACGCAGTATTTT
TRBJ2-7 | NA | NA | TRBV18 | CASSRAGSSYEQYF | TGTGCCAGCTCGCGAGCTGGGAGCTCCTACGAGCAGTACTTC
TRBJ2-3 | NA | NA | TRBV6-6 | CASRLTDTQYF | TGTGCCAGCAGACTCACAGATACGCAGTATTTT
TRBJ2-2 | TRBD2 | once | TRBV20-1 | CSASRLAGGGTGELFF | TGCAGTGCTAGTAGGCTAGCGGGGGGAGGAACCGGGGAGCTGTTTTTT
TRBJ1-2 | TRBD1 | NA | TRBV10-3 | CAISAHPVNRGDYGYTF | TGTGCCATCAGCGCCCACCCTGTGAACAGGGGTGACTATGGCTACACCTTC
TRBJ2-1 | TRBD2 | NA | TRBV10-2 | CATGTSGGTKQYNEQFF | TGCGCCACCGGGACTAGCGGGGGGACGAAACAATACAATGAGCAGTTCTTC
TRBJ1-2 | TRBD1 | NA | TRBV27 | CASSAGTAINYGYTF | TGTGCCAGCAGCGCCGGGACAGCCATTAACTATGGCTACACCTTC
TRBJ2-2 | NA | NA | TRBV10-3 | CATRDKPNTGELFF | TGTGCCACCCGGGACAAACCGAACACCGGGGAGCTGTTTTTT
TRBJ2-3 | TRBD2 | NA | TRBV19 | CASSPSSGFTDTQYF | TGTGCCAGTAGTCCTTCTAGCGGATTCACAGATACGCAGTATTTT
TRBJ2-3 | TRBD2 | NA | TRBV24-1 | CATSDVGRGTDTQYF | TGTGCCACCAGTGACGTGGGGAGGGGCACAGATACGCAGTATTTT
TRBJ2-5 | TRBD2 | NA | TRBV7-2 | CASSLMASGLGAQYF | TGTGCCAGCAGCTTAATGGCTAGCGGACTCGGGGCCCAGTACTTC
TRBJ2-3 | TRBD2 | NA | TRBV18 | CASSPPMGLAGARTDTQYF | TGTGCCAGCTCACCTCCCATGGGACTAGCGGGGGCCAGGACAGATACGCAGTATTTT
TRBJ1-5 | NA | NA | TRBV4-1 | CASSQDRTGWSNQPQHF | TGCGCCAGCAGCCAAGATCGAACAGGGTGGAGCAATCAGCCCCAGCATTTT